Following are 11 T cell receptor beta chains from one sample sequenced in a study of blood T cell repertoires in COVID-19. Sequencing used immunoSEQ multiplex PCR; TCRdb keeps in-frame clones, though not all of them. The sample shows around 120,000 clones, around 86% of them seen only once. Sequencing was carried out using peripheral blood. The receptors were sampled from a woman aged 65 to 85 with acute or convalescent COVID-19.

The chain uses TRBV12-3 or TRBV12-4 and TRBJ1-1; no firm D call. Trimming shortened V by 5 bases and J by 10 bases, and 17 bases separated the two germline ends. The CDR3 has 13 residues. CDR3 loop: CASSPGGLEGAFF. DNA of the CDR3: TGTGCCAGCAGTCCCGGCGGACTCGAAGGAGCTTTCTTT.

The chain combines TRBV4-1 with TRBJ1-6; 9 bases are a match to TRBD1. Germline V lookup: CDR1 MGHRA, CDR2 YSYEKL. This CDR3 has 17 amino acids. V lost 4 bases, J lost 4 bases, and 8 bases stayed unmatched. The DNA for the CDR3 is TGCGCCAGCAGCCTCTTACAGGGGGCGGCTTATAATTCACCCCTCCACTTT. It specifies CASSLLQGAAYNSPLHF.

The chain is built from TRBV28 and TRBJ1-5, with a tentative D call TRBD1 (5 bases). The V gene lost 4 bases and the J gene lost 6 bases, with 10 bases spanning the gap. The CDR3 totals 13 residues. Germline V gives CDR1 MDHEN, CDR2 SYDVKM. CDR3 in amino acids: CASSSQGGQPQHF. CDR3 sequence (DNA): TGTGCCAGCAGTTCTCAGGGCGGTCAGCCCCAGCATTTT.

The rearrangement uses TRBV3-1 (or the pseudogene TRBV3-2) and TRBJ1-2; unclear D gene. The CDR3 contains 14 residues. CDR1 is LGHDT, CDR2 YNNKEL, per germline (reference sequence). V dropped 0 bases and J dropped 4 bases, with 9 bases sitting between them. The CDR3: CASSQDTTSYGYTF. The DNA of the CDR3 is TGTGCCAGCAGCCAAGATACGACTTCCTATGGCTACACCTTC.

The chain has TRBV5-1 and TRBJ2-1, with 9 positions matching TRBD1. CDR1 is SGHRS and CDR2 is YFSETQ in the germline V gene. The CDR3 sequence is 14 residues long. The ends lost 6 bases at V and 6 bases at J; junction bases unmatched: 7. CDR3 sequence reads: CASTRTGAANEQFF. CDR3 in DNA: TGCGCCAGCACCCGGACAGGGGCGGCCAATGAGCAGTTCTTC.

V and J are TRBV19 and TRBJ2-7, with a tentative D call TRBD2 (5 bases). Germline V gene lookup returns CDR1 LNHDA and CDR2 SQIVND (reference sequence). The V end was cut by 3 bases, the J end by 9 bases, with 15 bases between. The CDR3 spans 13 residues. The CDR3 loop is CASSIRQEDGQYF. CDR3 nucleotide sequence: TGTGCCAGTAGTATCCGTCAGGAGGACGGGCAGTACTTC.

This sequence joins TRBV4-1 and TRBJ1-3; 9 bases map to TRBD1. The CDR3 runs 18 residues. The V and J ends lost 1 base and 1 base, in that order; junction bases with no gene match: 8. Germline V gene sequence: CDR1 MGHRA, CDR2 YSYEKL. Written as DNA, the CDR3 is TGCGCCAGCAGCCAAGGGGGACAGGGTCCTCATTCTGGAAACACCATATATTTT. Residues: CASSQGGQGPHSGNTIYF.

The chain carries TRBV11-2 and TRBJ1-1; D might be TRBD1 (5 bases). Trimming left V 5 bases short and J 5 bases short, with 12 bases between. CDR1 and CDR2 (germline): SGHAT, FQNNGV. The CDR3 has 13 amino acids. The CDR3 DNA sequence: TGTGCCAGCAGCCTCCAGGGAAGGACTGAAGCTTTCTTT. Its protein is CASSLQGRTEAFF.

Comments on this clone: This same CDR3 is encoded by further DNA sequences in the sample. The CDR3 bases are TGCGCCAGCAGCCCGGGACAGAGCACAGATACGCAGTATTTT. As protein: CASSPGQSTDTQYF. The rearrangement links TRBV5-1 to TRBJ2-3; 7 bases agree with TRBD1. The CDR3 is made up of 14 amino acids. Germline values: CDR1 SGHRS, CDR2 YFSETQ. The V segment lost 4 bases and the J segment 0 bases; nucleotides outside the gene matches: 2.

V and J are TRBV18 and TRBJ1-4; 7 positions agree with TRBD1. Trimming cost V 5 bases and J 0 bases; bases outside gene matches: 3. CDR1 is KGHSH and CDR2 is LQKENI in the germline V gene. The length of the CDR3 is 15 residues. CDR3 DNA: TGTGCCAGCTCAAGGGGACAGACAACTAATGAAAAACTGTTTTTT. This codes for CASSRGQTTNEKLFF.

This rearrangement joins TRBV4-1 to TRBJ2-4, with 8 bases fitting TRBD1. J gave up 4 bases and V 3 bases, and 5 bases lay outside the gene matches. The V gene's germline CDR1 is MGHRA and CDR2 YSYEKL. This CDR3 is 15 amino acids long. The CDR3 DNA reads TGCGCCAGCAGCCACCTGGGACAGGCAAAAAACATTCAGTACTTC. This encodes CASSHLGQAKNIQYF.